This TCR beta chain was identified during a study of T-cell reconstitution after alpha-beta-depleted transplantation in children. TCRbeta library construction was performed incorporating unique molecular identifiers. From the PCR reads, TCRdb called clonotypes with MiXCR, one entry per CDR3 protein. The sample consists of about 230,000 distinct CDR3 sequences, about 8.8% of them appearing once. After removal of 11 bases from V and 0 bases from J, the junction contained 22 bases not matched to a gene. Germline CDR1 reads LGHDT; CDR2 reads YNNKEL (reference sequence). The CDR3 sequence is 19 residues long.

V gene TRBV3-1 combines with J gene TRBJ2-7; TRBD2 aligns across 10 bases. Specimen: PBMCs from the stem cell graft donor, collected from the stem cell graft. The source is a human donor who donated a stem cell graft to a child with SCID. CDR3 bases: TGTGCCTTCAGGGGACCGGGACTAGCGCCGCGCCGTAACTCCTACGAGCAGTACTTC. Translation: CAFRGPGLAPRRNSYEQYF.